The subject of this entry is one TCR beta chain. The antigen it binds to is not known. Sequencing ends 3 residues short of the CDR3 end; the germline J gene provides the rest. TCR beta CDR3 regions were amplified by multiplex PCR using the immunoSEQ assay from an average of about 1,200 ng genomic DNA per sample. To correct primer bias, the assay used a complete synthetic TCR repertoire to set an amplification baseline. The amplicons were sequenced using the Illumina platform. In the source study's methods: Sequences were error-corrected by clustering with frequency ratios and a modified nearest-neighbor algorithm and were then analyzed in the immunoSEQ Analyzer with IMGT gene definitions. TCR richness and evenness were averaged over 20 rarefaction repeats at each rarefaction depth, excluding samples with fewer sequences than the depth. V, D and J gene relative abundances were compared between groups with Wilcoxon rank sum tests, applying FDR correction. Blinded duplicates gave an intraclass correlation of about 96% for TCR richness and an average of around 83% across under 75 gene segments. Not all clones reach the TCRdb copy of this immuneACCESS table, which keeps in-frame sequences only. Checked studies attribute under half of the gap to unresolved V genes and leave the rest unexplained. The V and J calls and clone size are taken from that table; D and trimming were inferred from the DNA. The sample table records more than 25,000 clones. The top ten clones comprise less than 8.5% of the sample.

CDR1 and CDR2 were assigned from the germline V gene as ENHRY and SYGVKD. The CDR3 goes from the cysteine to the phenylalanine over 8 residues. Shown are 15 bases from within the CDR3, in frame from base 1. These data come from a study of T cells in women clearing cervical HPV infection listed by TCRdb under 2018. Concerning the study at large: The cases were 25 women with histologically confirmed HPV16-related CIN3 or worse, and 2 of those women had invasive cancers. Controls were approximately 25 women whose single incident HPV16 infection cleared within 12 months without precancer or cancer developing. Cases and controls were matched on age within five years and on year of sample collection. The parent cohort enrolled 10,049 women aged 18 or older in Guanacaste, Costa Rica, during about 1993 to 1994 and followed them for roughly seven years. Five blinded duplicates per group were added as quality controls, so that approximately 60 samples were obtained: 50 or so participants and some 10 replicates. An exploratory proof-of-principle case-control study, nested within the Guanacaste HPV Natural History Study in Costa Rica, was conducted to compare TCR repertoires across cervical HPV16 outcomes. Since only a few of the women had HLA typing available, the possibility that HLA type was acting as a confounder could not be ruled out. Cases had a median age of approximately 35 years compared with 38 to 40 for controls, and baseline characteristics showed no significant differences between the groups. Case blood was taken at the visit when the lesion was first identified, whereas control blood was taken when infection was no longer detected. Among cases, blood sampling came a median of approximately 150 days after lesion detection, with an interquartile range of about 85 to 220 days. Results and caveats for the whole study, not just this receptor: Random forest classifiers that combined richness and V gene abundances separated cases from controls with an estimated AUC of under 0.85. Because T-cell numbers per sample were unknown, differences in richness could reflect varying T-cell content rather than repertoire biology. Whether associations preceded infection or resulted from infection could not be shown with the cross-sectional design, and effector/memory subsets and HPV-specific T cells were not isolated. Significantly higher TCR repertoire richness was observed in CIN3+ cases than in controls across sequencing depths, whereas no difference in evenness was found. TRBV6-7 relative abundance was lower in cases than in controls (roughly 0.12% versus 0.15%; Bonferroni P = 0.0008).

Every participant had a single incident cervical HPV16 infection, and women with prevalent HPV16 infections were excluded. Cervical HPV DNA was detected with MY09/MY11 PCR, and genotyping was done by dot-blot hybridization. Roughly 15 mL of heparinized blood was centrifuged, after which the buffy coat was aliquoted, frozen at -30 degrees C, and then stored at -80 degrees C. QIAGEN kits were used to extract genomic DNA from the buffy coat specimens. The receptor was isolated from a woman aged 18 to 75 with a cervical HPV16 infection that either progressed to CIN3+ or cleared (not recorded which). This chain joins TRBV10-3 to TRBJ2-4; confidence is insufficient to name the D gene. Sequenced material: blood buffy coat. The CDR3 region has the sequence CAILLQYF. The CDR3 DNA, read in part, is TGTGCCATCCTACTT.